The source of this T cell receptor (beta chain) is a study of T cell repertoires in cytomegalovirus infection. The overall study: Matching HLA type and CMV infection were both indicated by public TCR beta signatures.

This CDR3 spans 16 amino acids. Germline V gene lookup returns CDR1 SEHNR and CDR2 FQNEAQ (reference sequence). V was clipped by 1 base and J by 5 bases, with 17 bases between them. About this clonotype: Its antigen remains unknown.

Whole-study findings and limits: CMV carriers with the relevant HLA were identified by cumulative public TCR beta family frequency. The study found HLA-C-restricted CMV-specific TCR beta clonotypes dominating the ex vivo response.

One entry per CDR3 protein, called by TCRdb with MiXCR from the reads. The sample consists of 200,000 to 300,000 distinct CDR3 sequences, around 13% of them appearing once. Sequencing was carried out using PBMCs. The chain couples TRBV7-9 to TRBJ1-1; D is undetermined. The sequence derives from a human donor in good health (CMV status not recorded). Some clones in this sample may be carry-over from other donors' samples. CDR3 sequence (DNA): TGTGCCAGCAGCTTAGGCTCAGGAGGGTATCGGACTGAAGCTTTCTTT. Translating gives CASSLGSGGYRTEAFF.